Listed below are T cell receptor beta chains from one sample, sequenced in a study of radiotherapy plus CTLA-4 blockade in lung cancer. Clones were sequenced by immunoSEQ multiplex PCR, and TCRdb holds only the in-frame ones, with some missing. Here the sample spans roughly 110,000 clones, approximately 81% being singletons. The sequencing here drew on peripheral blood, taken from a patient treated with radiotherapy plus ipilimumab. The source of these receptors is a human donor with non-small cell lung cancer that progressed on radiotherapy plus ipilimumab. Some clones in this sample may be carry-over from other donors' samples. The CDR3 runs from the conserved cysteine through the conserved F or W. The D gene is left open where the match is weak. Clone size is shown for a subset of rows, as once, few, many or a class of expanded clone.

clone size: -; J gene: TRBJ1-5; V gene: TRBV5-1; D gene: -; CDR3 protein: CASSSGQSNQPQHF; CDR3 DNA: TGCGCCAGCAGCTCTGGACAGAGCAATCAGCCCCAGCATTTT
clone size: once; J gene: TRBJ1-2; V gene: TRBV18; D gene: TRBD1; CDR3 protein: CASSPGQTYGYTF; CDR3 DNA: TGTGCCAGCTCACCGGGACAGACGTATGGCTACACCTTC
clone size: -; J gene: TRBJ1-5; V gene: TRBV7-2; D gene: -; CDR3 protein: CASSETGPPGNQPQHF; CDR3 DNA: TGTGCCAGCAGCGAAACAGGGCCCCCTGGCAATCAGCCCCAGCATTTT
clone size: -; J gene: TRBJ1-2; V gene: TRBV28; D gene: -; CDR3 protein: CATRILTGPDQGYTF; CDR3 DNA: TGTGCCACCCGCATCCTGACAGGACCTGACCAGGGCTACACCTTC
clone size: -; J gene: TRBJ2-3; V gene: TRBV5-4; D gene: TRBD2; CDR3 protein: CASSPLAGNTDTQYF; CDR3 DNA: TGTGCCAGCAGCCCACTAGCGGGGAATACAGATACGCAGTATTTT
clone size: -; J gene: TRBJ1-3; V gene: TRBV6-5; D gene: TRBD1; CDR3 protein: CASRRTGGLGNTIYF; CDR3 DNA: TGTGCCAGCAGACGGACAGGGGGCTTGGGAAACACCATATATTTT
clone size: -; J gene: TRBJ2-7; V gene: TRBV7-2; D gene: TRBD2; CDR3 protein: CASSLSVAGQTYEQYF; CDR3 DNA: TGTGCCAGCAGCTTATCGGTAGCGGGCCAAACCTACGAGCAGTACTTC
clone size: -; J gene: TRBJ1-2; V gene: TRBV27; D gene: -; CDR3 protein: CASSLWGAPYYGYTF; CDR3 DNA: TGTGCCAGCAGTTTATGGGGGGCCCCTTACTATGGCTACACCTTC
clone size: -; J gene: TRBJ2-1; V gene: TRBV9; D gene: TRBD2; CDR3 protein: CASSVALAGGPQVEQFF; CDR3 DNA: TGTGCCAGCAGCGTAGCGCTAGCGGGGGGCCCCCAGGTCGAGCAGTTCTTC
clone size: -; J gene: TRBJ1-1; V gene: TRBV25-1; D gene: -; CDR3 protein: CASSLFVNTEAFF; CDR3 DNA: TGTGCCAGCTCACTATTCGTGAACACTGAAGCTTTCTTT
clone size: -; J gene: TRBJ2-7; V gene: TRBV5-1; D gene: TRBD1; CDR3 protein: CASSLVPDRAYEQYF; CDR3 DNA: TGCGCCAGCAGCTTGGTCCCGGACAGGGCATACGAGCAGTACTTC
clone size: -; J gene: TRBJ2-7; V gene: TRBV6-6; D gene: TRBD1; CDR3 protein: CASSYDGTGRYEQYF; CDR3 DNA: TGTGCCAGCAGTTACGACGGGACAGGGCGATACGAGCAGTACTTC
clone size: -; J gene: TRBJ2-5; V gene: TRBV5-4; D gene: -; CDR3 protein: CASSWGVGNQETQYF; CDR3 DNA: TGTGCCAGCAGCTGGGGCGTGGGAAACCAAGAGACCCAGTACTTC
clone size: once; J gene: TRBJ2-3; V gene: TRBV6-5; D gene: -; CDR3 protein: CASTPRGSGTDTQYF; CDR3 DNA: TGTGCCAGCACCCCGAGGGGGTCGGGGACAGATACGCAGTATTTT
clone size: -; J gene: TRBJ1-1; V gene: TRBV29-1; D gene: TRBD1; CDR3 protein: CSAPGQPNTEAFF; CDR3 DNA: TGCAGCGCCCCGGGACAGCCGAACACTGAAGCTTTCTTT
clone size: -; J gene: TRBJ2-7; V gene: TRBV4-1; D gene: -; CDR3 protein: CASSQGPELYYEQYF; CDR3 DNA: TGCGCCAGCAGCCAAGGCCCCGAGTTGTATTACGAGCAGTACTTC
clone size: -; J gene: TRBJ2-5; V gene: TRBV6-6; D gene: TRBD2; CDR3 protein: CASSLGGGETQYF; CDR3 DNA: TGTGCCAGCAGCCTCGGGGGGGGAGAGACCCAGTACTTC
clone size: -; J gene: TRBJ2-7; V gene: TRBV29-1; D gene: -; CDR3 protein: CSARVGGFYEQYF; CDR3 DNA: TGCAGCGCTAGGGTCGGGGGATTCTACGAGCAGTACTTC
clone size: -; J gene: TRBJ1-2; V gene: TRBV6-5; D gene: TRBD1; CDR3 protein: CASRRHPTGEGYTF; CDR3 DNA: TGTGCCAGCAGACGACACCCGACAGGGGAAGGCTACACCTTC
clone size: -; J gene: TRBJ1-5; V gene: TRBV27; D gene: -; CDR3 protein: CASSPINQPQHF; CDR3 DNA: TGTGCCAGCAGTCCCATCAATCAGCCCCAGCATTTT
clone size: -; J gene: TRBJ1-1; V gene: TRBV6-6; D gene: -; CDR3 protein: CASGREQGNMNTEAFF; CDR3 DNA: TGTGCCAGCGGGAGGGAACAGGGAAACATGAACACTGAAGCTTTCTTT
clone size: -; J gene: TRBJ1-1; V gene: TRBV9; D gene: TRBD1; CDR3 protein: CASSEWTGDTEAFF; CDR3 DNA: TGTGCCAGCAGCGAATGGACAGGGGACACTGAAGCTTTCTTT
clone size: -; J gene: TRBJ1-2; V gene: TRBV5-5; D gene: -; CDR3 protein: CASSQSLGASRSSNYGYTF; CDR3 DNA: TGTGCCAGCAGCCAATCCCTGGGGGCGTCCCGCTCCTCTAACTATGGCTACACCTTC
clone size: -; J gene: TRBJ2-7; V gene: TRBV11-3; D gene: -; CDR3 protein: CASSLNRESEQYF; CDR3 DNA: TGTGCCAGCAGCTTAAATAGGGAATCCGAGCAGTACTTC
clone size: -; J gene: TRBJ1-6; V gene: TRBV5-8; D gene: TRBD1; CDR3 protein: CASSRGLGSPLHF; CDR3 DNA: TGTGCCAGCAGCAGGGGGCTTGGGTCACCCCTCCACTTT
clone size: -; J gene: TRBJ2-5; V gene: TRBV29-1; D gene: -; CDR3 protein: CSVVHNLGTQYF; CDR3 DNA: TGCAGCGTTGTACACAATCTGGGGACCCAGTACTTC
clone size: -; J gene: TRBJ2-1; V gene: TRBV7-2; D gene: TRBD2; CDR3 protein: CASSPRLAGGIYEQFF; CDR3 DNA: TGTGCCAGCAGTCCAAGGCTGGCGGGGGGGATCTATGAGCAGTTCTTC
clone size: -; J gene: TRBJ2-7; V gene: TRBV6-5; D gene: -; CDR3 protein: CASSYQGAYEQYF; CDR3 DNA: TGTGCCAGCAGTTACCAAGGGGCCTACGAGCAGTACTTC